This TCR beta chain originates from a study of T cells in Graves' hyperthyroidism and ophthalmopathy. Findings and limits, study-wide: Ophthalmopathy was told apart from stable hyperthyroidism by a 13 V-J model.

Ten or more counts support this clonotype. The antigen is not known. A lack of ophthalmopathy progression within 18 months defined stable Graves' hyperthyroidism. Hyperthyroidism in the patients, aged 18 to 65, was newly diagnosed and under 2 months in duration. The CDR3 contains 14 residues. Germline-derived CDR1 and CDR2 are SGHNT and YENEEA. The V gene end was trimmed by 6 bases and the J gene end by 1 base; junction bases not matched to a gene: 3. RNA transcripts were the template for amplifying TCR beta CDR3 regions. Carried out on the TCR CDR3, a first-round RT-PCR used the HTBI primer set. TCRdb ran MiXCR on the multiplex PCR reads and lists one entry per CDR3 protein. The repertoire consists of approximately 500,000 distinct CDR3 sequences, with about 43% occurring once and the leading ten covering around 7.7%.

V usage is TRBV11-3 and J usage is TRBJ1-1; 9 bases are shared with TRBD1. This TCR was recovered from a woman younger than 30 with Graves' hyperthyroidism. What was sequenced was peripheral blood or thyroid tissue (not recorded which). In DNA form, the CDR3 reads TGTGCCAGCAGGGACAGGGGTAAGAACACTGAAGCTTTCTTT. This sequence encodes CASRDRGKNTEAFF.